A selection of T cell receptor beta chains follows, all from one sample in a study of identical twins. A single record per CDR3 protein comes from TCRdb applying MiXCR to the 5' RACE reads. The sample has 690,000 or so distinct CDR3 sequences, about 9.4% seen once. These data were likewise used in another study, on yellow fever vaccine responses in identical twins.

Sample: PBMCs. The receptors here all came from a woman between 18 and 30 years old in good health. Both conserved end residues are part of each CDR3. The order of the fields is CDR3 length, clone size, D gene, J gene, V gene, CDR3 DNA, CDR3 protein. D genes are given only for firm matches. Some rows mark clone size as missing; the rest say once, few, many or name a class of expanded clone.

>15|few|TRBD1|TRBJ2-7|TRBV7-2
TGTGCCAGCAGCTTAGTGACAGGGAATTTCTACGAGCAGTACTTC
CASSLVTGNFYEQYF
>12|.|.|TRBJ2-1|TRBV20-1
TGCAGTGCTGTCTCCGGCGGCAATGAGCAGTTCTTC
CSAVSGGNEQFF
>16|once|TRBD2|TRBJ2-1|TRBV24-1
TGTGCCACCAGTGTAAGAGCGGGAGGCTCCTACAATGAGCAGTTCTTC
CATSVRAGGSYNEQFF
>14|.|TRBD1|TRBJ2-7|TRBV5-1
TGCGCCAGCAGCTTGAAACAGGGGGTGAACGAGCAGTACTTC
CASSLKQGVNEQYF
>16|.|TRBD1|TRBJ2-5|TRBV12-3/TRBV12-4
TGTGCCAGCAGTTTAGTGGACAGGGGGTCTCAAGAGACCCAGTACTTC
CASSLVDRGSQETQYF
>15|.|.|TRBJ2-5|TRBV7-9
TGTGCCAGCAGCTTAGTGGGTGTCCCCACGGAGACCCAGTACTTC
CASSLVGVPTETQYF
>14|few|.|TRBJ2-1|TRBV24-1
TGTGCCACCAGTGACCAAATCCCCTACAATGAGCAGTTCTTC
CATSDQIPYNEQFF
>18|few|.|TRBJ2-5|TRBV14
TGTGCCAGCAGCCAAGATCTCGGGAAGGGATACATTCAAGAGACCCAGTACTTC
CASSQDLGKGYIQETQYF
>15|few|TRBD1|TRBJ2-7|TRBV27
TGTGCCAGCAGTTCACCTTGGACAGGATACTACGAGCAGTACTTC
CASSSPWTGYYEQYF
>15|.|.|TRBJ2-5|TRBV20-1
TGCAGTGCTAGAAGGCCGGGACTTCTCCAAGAGACCCAGTACTTC
CSARRPGLLQETQYF
>18|many|TRBD2|TRBJ2-3|TRBV10-3
TGTGCCATCAGTGGGGGACTAGCGGGAGTTGAGTTAGCAGATACGCAGTATTTT
CAISGGLAGVELADTQYF
>16|few|.|TRBJ2-3|TRBV10-3
TGTGCCATCAGTGATTTCCCGGGACCCAGCACAGATACGCAGTATTTT
CAISDFPGPSTDTQYF
>16|.|.|TRBJ2-6|TRBV5-1
TGCGCCAGCAGCCACCCGGGGCATGATGGGGCCAACGTCCTGACTTTC
CASSHPGHDGANVLTF
>13|few|.|TRBJ2-7|TRBV10-3
TGTGCCATCAGGCCCGGCTCTCCAGGCGAGCAGTACTTC
CAIRPGSPGEQYF
>15|many|TRBD1|TRBJ2-5|TRBV6-2/TRBV6-3
TGTGCCAGCAGCAGCGGACAGGGCGCGGGAGAGACCCAGTACTTC
CASSSGQGAGETQYF
>18|.|TRBD1|TRBJ2-6|TRBV7-8
TGTGCCAGCAGCTACCGGGACAGGGCCCTCTCTGGGGCCAACGTCCTGACTTTC
CASSYRDRALSGANVLTF
>14|many|.|TRBJ2-3|TRBV9
TGTGCCAGCAGCGTAGGGGGGACCTCAGATACGCAGTATTTT
CASSVGGTSDTQYF
>12|many|.|TRBJ2-7|TRBV7-2
TGTGCCAGCAGCACCTCAGGGGCCGAGCAGTACTTC
CASSTSGAEQYF
>16|.|.|TRBJ2-7|TRBV15
TGTGCCACCAGCAGAATCCCTAGGAACAGCTCCTACGAGCAGTACTTC
CATSRIPRNSSYEQYF
>12|few|.|TRBJ2-7|TRBV7-2
TGTGCCAGCAGCCTGGTTTTTTGGGAGCAGTACTTC
CASSLVFWEQYF